This T cell receptor beta chain originates from a study of T cell responses to AZD1222 COVID-19 vaccine. About the research overall: Pooling was applied to second doses at about 4 or about 12 weeks.

The study, taken as a whole, reports: Seropositive AZD1222 recipients at baseline numbered only five or six. There were vaccine-associated CD4 TCRs across spike, dominant at 160-218 and 743-854. Breadth and depth of Spike-specific TCRs rose after two AZD1222 doses.

Libraries were prepared by immunoSEQ multiplex PCR; TCRdb keeps only in-frame clonotypes and omits some of them. This sample has about 92,000 clones, with more than 75% found just once. To note about this clone: The antigen is undetermined.

This TCR came from an adult in good health. The input for sequencing was peripheral blood, taken on day 0 of AZD1222 vaccination.

The chain's CDR3 is CATSRDRGQETQYF. As DNA, the CDR3 is TGTGCCACCAGCAGAGACAGGGGGCAGGAGACCCAGTACTTC. The V gene is TRBV15, the J gene TRBJ2-5; TRBD1 agrees at 8 bases. Germline loops: CDR1 LNHNV, CDR2 YYDKDF (reference sequence). Trimming at V came to 0 bases and at J to 5 bases, leaving 2 bases not matched to a gene. The CDR3 totals 14 residues.